This T cell receptor beta chain was retrieved from a study of early T cells in non-severe SARS-CoV-2 infection. Study observations and caveats: Missing private and CD4 specificities, VDJdb matching favored anti-spike CD8 responses.

A word on this clonotype: The antigen is not known.

Germline V CDR1 and CDR2: MNHEY, SVGAGI. This CDR3 is 14 amino acids long. V dropped 6 bases and J dropped 4 bases, with 16 bases sitting between them. TCRdb re-called the 5' RACE reads with MiXCR, one entry per CDR3 protein. Of over 95,000 distinct CDR3 sequences listed, around 16% are singletons. The material sequenced was whole blood. This clonotype originated in an adult who was a healthcare worker with PCR-confirmed SARS-CoV-2 infection or an uninfected control (not recorded which). The chain has TRBV6-5 and TRBJ2-7; perhaps TRBD1 as D (6 bases). CDR3 region: CASRDGAGAYEQYF. The CDR3 DNA reads TGTGCCAGCAGGGATGGGGCAGGGGCTTACGAGCAGTACTTC.